These T cell receptor beta chains were read from a single sample in a study of tumor-infiltrating lymphocytes in oesophageal squamous cell carcinoma. TCRdb passed the PCR reads through MiXCR, listing each CDR3 protein once. The sample comprises about 21,000 distinct CDR3 sequences, about 41% of which are singletons, and roughly a tenth rests with the top ten. Sequenced: normal esophageal tissue next to the tumor. The receptor set was obtained from a male donor with esophageal squamous cell carcinoma. Both conserved end residues are part of each CDR3. The order of the fields is V gene, J gene, clone size, D gene, CDR3 DNA, CDR3 protein. D genes are given only for firm matches. Expanded clones get a size class; other rows say once, few or many, or leave the size out.

V gene: TRBV7-2
J gene: TRBJ2-3
clone size: -
D gene: -
CDR3 DNA: TGTGCCAGCAGCCAGAAAGGGGGAGATACGCAGTATTTT
CDR3 protein: CASSQKGGDTQYF

V gene: TRBV30
J gene: TRBJ1-1
clone size: -
D gene: -
CDR3 DNA: TGTGCCTGGAGTGGCCAAGGACCTCGACAGCAATTT
CDR3 protein: CAWSGQGPRQQF

V gene: TRBV7-3
J gene: TRBJ2-3
clone size: -
D gene: TRBD1
CDR3 DNA: TGTGCCAGCAGCCCAACCGGGACAGGGCGCACATATACGCAGTATTTT
CDR3 protein: CASSPTGTGRTYTQYF

V gene: TRBV11-2
J gene: TRBJ2-4
clone size: many
D gene: TRBD1
CDR3 DNA: TGTGCCAGCAGCTGGCGACAGGGGATAAACATTCAGTACTTC
CDR3 protein: CASSWRQGINIQYF

V gene: TRBV6-4
J gene: TRBJ2-7
clone size: -
D gene: -
CDR3 DNA: TGTGCCAGCAGTGTTCAACGACAGGCACTTAGCTCCTACGAGCAGTACTTC
CDR3 protein: CASSVQRQALSSYEQYF

V gene: TRBV12-3/TRBV12-4
J gene: TRBJ1-6
clone size: many
D gene: -
CDR3 DNA: TGTGCCAGCAGTTCCGGGGGCTTAAATTCACCCCTCCACTTT
CDR3 protein: CASSSGGLNSPLHF

V gene: TRBV7-8
J gene: TRBJ2-4
clone size: few
D gene: TRBD2
CDR3 DNA: TGTGCCAGCAGCGTTAGCGGGGGGCAGTACTTC
CDR3 protein: CASSVSGGQYF

V gene: TRBV6-6
J gene: TRBJ1-2
clone size: few
D gene: -
CDR3 DNA: TGTGCCAGCAGCCCCCGCGGGACTGATGGCTACACCTTC
CDR3 protein: CASSPRGTDGYTF

V gene: TRBV12-3/TRBV12-4
J gene: TRBJ2-2
clone size: many
D gene: TRBD2
CDR3 DNA: TGTGCCAGCAGCCAAATAGCGGGAGGGCCTGACACCGGGGAGCTGTTTTTT
CDR3 protein: CASSQIAGGPDTGELFF

V gene: TRBV6-6
J gene: TRBJ2-3
clone size: once
D gene: -
CDR3 DNA: TGTGCCAGCAGTACAGGGTCCGCAACGCAGTATTTT
CDR3 protein: CASSTGSATQYF

V gene: TRBV6-2/TRBV6-3
J gene: TRBJ2-7
clone size: few
D gene: TRBD2
CDR3 DNA: TGTGCCAGCAGTTACGGGACTAGCGGGTCCCCCTACGAGCAGTACTTC
CDR3 protein: CASSYGTSGSPYEQYF

V gene: TRBV7-9
J gene: TRBJ2-5
clone size: -
D gene: -
CDR3 DNA: TGTGCCAGCAGCTTAGTTGGGCTGACGCAAGAGACCCAGTACTTC
CDR3 protein: CASSLVGLTQETQYF

V gene: TRBV25-1
J gene: TRBJ2-7
clone size: many
D gene: -
CDR3 DNA: TGTGCCAGCAGTGATAGAGGAACAATGTACGAGCAGTACTTC
CDR3 protein: CASSDRGTMYEQYF

V gene: TRBV7-6
J gene: TRBJ2-1
clone size: many
D gene: -
CDR3 DNA: TGTGCCAGCAGCTTAGCGGTGGGCGAGTACAATGAGCAGTTCTTC
CDR3 protein: CASSLAVGEYNEQFF

V gene: TRBV7-9
J gene: TRBJ2-1
clone size: few
D gene: TRBD2
CDR3 DNA: TGTGCCAGCAGCTTCGGACTAGCGGGAGGAAAGGAGCAGTTCTTC
CDR3 protein: CASSFGLAGGKEQFF

V gene: TRBV7-8
J gene: TRBJ2-1
clone size: -
D gene: -
CDR3 DNA: TGTGCCAGCAGCTTAATGGGGCCGTCCTACAATGAGCAGTTCTTC
CDR3 protein: CASSLMGPSYNEQFF

V gene: TRBV11-2
J gene: TRBJ2-4
clone size: medium-sized
D gene: TRBD2
CDR3 DNA: TGTGCCAGCAGCTTAACGCGGGGGGCTAGCGGGAGGACGAACATTCAGTACTTC
CDR3 protein: CASSLTRGASGRTNIQYF

V gene: TRBV5-1
J gene: TRBJ2-1
clone size: many
D gene: -
CDR3 DNA: TGCGCCAGCAGCTTGGCACGGGTTAATGAGCAGTTCTTC
CDR3 protein: CASSLARVNEQFF

V gene: TRBV7-2
J gene: TRBJ2-1
clone size: -
D gene: TRBD2
CDR3 DNA: TGTGCCAGCAGCTTAGGTCTAGCGGGCCCCTACAATGAGCAGTTCTTC
CDR3 protein: CASSLGLAGPYNEQFF

V gene: TRBV7-3
J gene: TRBJ2-3
clone size: medium-sized
D gene: -
CDR3 DNA: TGTGCCAGCAGCTTACTAAGGGGAGATACGCAGTATTTT
CDR3 protein: CASSLLRGDTQYF

V gene: TRBV11-2
J gene: TRBJ2-3
clone size: few
D gene: TRBD2
CDR3 DNA: TGTGCCAGCAGCTTAGACGGGAGGGGGACAGATACGCAGTATTTT
CDR3 protein: CASSLDGRGTDTQYF

V gene: TRBV11-2
J gene: TRBJ2-5
clone size: many
D gene: TRBD2
CDR3 DNA: TGTGCCAGCAGCCGCCGTACTAGCGGGAATAAAGAGACCCAGTACTTC
CDR3 protein: CASSRRTSGNKETQYF

V gene: TRBV6-2/TRBV6-3
J gene: TRBJ2-2
clone size: -
D gene: -
CDR3 DNA: TGTGCCAGCAGTGTGCTTACCGAGAACAACGGGGAGCTGTTTTTT
CDR3 protein: CASSVLTENNGELFF

V gene: TRBV7-2
J gene: TRBJ2-1
clone size: -
D gene: -
CDR3 DNA: TGTGCCAGCAGCTTAGGCCCGGTTGGGGAGACCCAGTTCTTC
CDR3 protein: CASSLGPVGETQFF

V gene: TRBV11-2
J gene: TRBJ2-5
clone size: many
D gene: TRBD1
CDR3 DNA: TGTGCCAGCAGCTTACGTCCTGGACAGGGGGACGAGACCCAGTACTTC
CDR3 protein: CASSLRPGQGDETQYF

V gene: TRBV28
J gene: TRBJ1-2
clone size: -
D gene: TRBD1
CDR3 DNA: TGTGCCAGCAGTTCGTACAGGGGGCTAGTGGATGGCTACACCTTC
CDR3 protein: CASSSYRGLVDGYTF

V gene: TRBV7-8
J gene: TRBJ2-1
clone size: few
D gene: TRBD2
CDR3 DNA: TGTGCCAGCAGCTCGACTAGCGGAAGAGGCTCCTACAATGAGCAGTTCTTC
CDR3 protein: CASSSTSGRGSYNEQFF

V gene: TRBV6-1
J gene: TRBJ2-1
clone size: once
D gene: TRBD2
CDR3 DNA: TGTGCCACCCGACTAGCGGTCCAATACGAGCAGTTCTTC
CDR3 protein: CATRLAVQYEQFF

V gene: TRBV7-3
J gene: TRBJ2-1
clone size: -
D gene: TRBD2
CDR3 DNA: TGTGCCAGCAGCTTAACAGCTAGCGGGATGAATGAGCAGTTCTTC
CDR3 protein: CASSLTASGMNEQFF

V gene: TRBV11-3
J gene: TRBJ2-6
clone size: few
D gene: -
CDR3 DNA: TGTGCCAGCAGCTTAGGGCGGACTTTC
CDR3 protein: CASSLGRTF

V gene: TRBV28
J gene: TRBJ2-7
clone size: many
D gene: -
CDR3 DNA: TGTGCCAGCAGATTTCGGAAGGATGTCTACGAGCAGTACTTC
CDR3 protein: CASRFRKDVYEQYF

V gene: TRBV28
J gene: TRBJ2-2
clone size: many
D gene: TRBD1
CDR3 DNA: TGTGCCACATTGGACAGGGGGCGAGACGGGGAGCTGTTTTTT
CDR3 protein: CATLDRGRDGELFF

V gene: TRBV6-6
J gene: TRBJ2-1
clone size: -
D gene: -
CDR3 DNA: TGTGCCAGCGCCCTACAGGATCTTGAGCAGTTCTTC
CDR3 protein: CASALQDLEQFF

V gene: TRBV6-1
J gene: TRBJ2-3
clone size: many
D gene: -
CDR3 DNA: TGTGCCAGCAGTATTAGCGCAAGGACAGATACGCAGTATTTT
CDR3 protein: CASSISARTDTQYF

V gene: TRBV7-2
J gene: TRBJ2-7
clone size: once
D gene: TRBD1
CDR3 DNA: TGTGCCAGCAGCTTAGGGGGGACAGCCGGTTACGAGCAGTACTTC
CDR3 protein: CASSLGGTAGYEQYF

V gene: TRBV11-3
J gene: TRBJ2-3
clone size: medium-sized
D gene: -
CDR3 DNA: TGTGCCAGCAGCTTAGACGGGTCGGGAGCGAATACGCAGTATTTT
CDR3 protein: CASSLDGSGANTQYF

V gene: TRBV7-3
J gene: TRBJ2-3
clone size: -
D gene: TRBD2
CDR3 DNA: TGTGCCAGCAGCCTCCGTCCCCCCCTTATAGCGGGAGGGTATGGCACAGATACGCAGTATTTT
CDR3 protein: CASSLRPPLIAGGYGTDTQYF

V gene: TRBV19
J gene: TRBJ1-3
clone size: many
D gene: -
CDR3 DNA: TGTGCCAGTAGTATCCAAACAGGAACCTCTGGAAACACCATATATTTT
CDR3 protein: CASSIQTGTSGNTIYF

V gene: TRBV4-2
J gene: TRBJ2-5
clone size: -
D gene: TRBD2
CDR3 DNA: TGTGCCAGCAGCCAAGTCCTTCTAGCGGATTCCTACAATGAGCAGTACTTC
CDR3 protein: CASSQVLLADSYNEQYF

V gene: TRBV7-3
J gene: TRBJ2-5
clone size: few
D gene: TRBD1
CDR3 DNA: TGTGCCAGCAGCTCGGACAGGGGGGAGACCCAGTACTTC
CDR3 protein: CASSSDRGETQYF

V gene: TRBV28
J gene: TRBJ2-1
clone size: medium-sized
D gene: -
CDR3 DNA: TGTGCCAGCAGCGCGGTGTGGAATGAGCAGTTCTTC
CDR3 protein: CASSAVWNEQFF

V gene: TRBV7-3
J gene: TRBJ2-1
clone size: -
D gene: TRBD2
CDR3 DNA: TGTGCCAGCAGCCCGGGACTAGTGAGCAATGAGCAGTTCTTC
CDR3 protein: CASSPGLVSNEQFF

V gene: TRBV11-2
J gene: TRBJ2-1
clone size: few
D gene: -
CDR3 DNA: TGTGCCAGCAGCTTCGGTATAAATGAGCAGTTCTTC
CDR3 protein: CASSFGINEQFF

V gene: TRBV7-3
J gene: TRBJ2-1
clone size: few
D gene: TRBD2
CDR3 DNA: TGTGCCAGCAGCCTAGCGGGGGGGTTTTACAATGAGCAGTTCTTC
CDR3 protein: CASSLAGGFYNEQFF

V gene: TRBV7-9
J gene: TRBJ2-5
clone size: medium-sized
D gene: -
CDR3 DNA: TGTGCCAGCAGCTTAGTACAAGAAGAGACCCAGTACTTC
CDR3 protein: CASSLVQEETQYF